This T cell receptor (beta chain) was recovered during a study of human T cells and chemical hapten exposure. This clonotype was seen many times. Sample time point: pre-sensitization, week 0. The treatment denotes: therapeutic diphenylcyclopropenone sensitization with weekly scalp DPC. Total RNA was isolated from whole blood that had not been fractionated. TCRdb ran MiXCR on the RACE reads and lists one entry per CDR3 protein. There are some 49,000 distinct CDR3 sequences in the sample; 9.5% to 10% occur only once, and 8.5% to 10% lies in the top ten. This clonotype was obtained from a woman under 40 with alopecia areata. Some clones in this sample may be carry-over from other donors' samples. This material consisted of whole blood, taken in connection with sensitization to the hapten diphenylcyclopropenone (DPC).

The CDR3 here is CASSPSSVTDTQYF. CDR3 in DNA: TGTGCCAGCAGCCCCTCTAGCGTCACAGATACGCAGTATTTT. The chain combines TRBV12-3 or TRBV12-4 with TRBJ2-3; D is perhaps TRBD2 (6 bases). This CDR3 comprises 14 residues. V was shortened by 6 bases and J by 2 bases, with 12 bases between the two germline ends.